The present T cell receptor (beta chain) was sequenced within a study of control samples from healthy donors and cancer patients. The germline V and J ends were trimmed by 10 bases and 3 bases, with 13 bases remaining between them. The CDR3 extends over 12 amino acids. Germline V gene data show CDR1 as MDHEN and CDR2 as SYDVKM. Repertoires were generated with immunoSEQ multiplex PCR, while TCRdb's copy carries only in-frame clones and drops some. The profile shows about 100,000 clones, approximately 86% of them singletons. V gene TRBV28 combines with J gene TRBJ2-7, with no clear D. The receptor was derived from a young man in good health. The specimen sequenced was blood. The CDR3 loop reads CATTSDGYEQYF. The CDR3 DNA is TGTGCCACCACCAGCGACGGCTACGAGCAGTACTTC.